The clone carrying this T cell receptor (beta chain) was seen more than once but under ten times. What it binds is not known. The data stem from a study of blood T cells in healthy people across ages. Study information: Through template switching, about one barcoded beta molecule was captured per two T cells, as measured in model experiments. Overall study findings and caveats: Both naive CD4+ cell counts and diversity were greater in long-lived donors than in aged donors.

The donors, healthy Caucasians from Russia, were aged about 6 to 100. Per sample, extraction of total RNA gave at least 6 micrograms in every case. Germline V gene data show CDR1 as ENHRY and CDR2 as SYGVKD. V lost 4 bases to trimming and J lost 3 bases, with 12 bases between them. The CDR3 covers 14 residues. Sample-barcoded 5' priming and a J-beta primer mix drove a second PCR of roughly 6 to 12 cycles. TCRdb reprocessed the 5' RACE reads with MiXCR, giving one entry per CDR3 protein. The sample lists some 800,000 distinct CDR3 sequences, 40% to 50% occurring once. J is TRBJ1-1 and V is TRBV10-3; D is unclear. The sequenced material came from blood. This sequence was found in a man aged 55 to 70 in good health. CDR3 sequence: CAISVKGTDTEAFF. Written as DNA, the CDR3 is TGTGCCATCAGTGTCAAGGGAACCGACACTGAAGCTTTCTTT.